A selection of T cell receptor beta chains follows, all from one sample in a study of identical twins. One entry per CDR3 protein results from TCRdb running MiXCR on the 5' RACE reads. The data show fewer than 250,000 distinct CDR3 sequences, about 7.5% seen once. These records were also assigned to another study, of yellow fever vaccine responses in identical twins.

The sequenced material came from CD8+ T cells sorted from blood. The receptor source for this set is a woman aged 18-29 years in good health. Both conserved end residues are part of each CDR3. The order of the fields is clone size, D gene, V gene, J gene, CDR3 DNA, CDR3 protein. A D gene is named only where the DNA matches it firmly. A row's size may be missing; if present it is once, few, many or a size class.

abundance: few; d_gene: TRBD1; v_gene: TRBV27; j_gene: TRBJ1-5; CDR3nt: TGTGCCAGCAGTGAAGGACAGGTCAATCAGCCCCAGCATTTT; CDR3aa: CASSEGQVNQPQHF
abundance: NA; d_gene: NA; v_gene: TRBV13; j_gene: TRBJ2-7; CDR3nt: TGTGCCAGCAGCTTAGGACCAGCTCCCAACTACGAGCAGTACTTC; CDR3aa: CASSLGPAPNYEQYF
abundance: many; d_gene: TRBD1; v_gene: TRBV14; j_gene: TRBJ2-1; CDR3nt: TGTGCCAGCAGCCGGACAGGGGGACCCTACAATGAGCAGTTCTTC; CDR3aa: CASSRTGGPYNEQFF
abundance: few; d_gene: TRBD2; v_gene: TRBV20-1; j_gene: TRBJ2-3; CDR3nt: TGCAGTGCTAGGGCTAGCGGGGGCGCAGATACGCAGTATTTT; CDR3aa: CSARASGGADTQYF
abundance: NA; d_gene: TRBD2; v_gene: TRBV6-1; j_gene: TRBJ2-3; CDR3nt: TGTGCCACTATCGGGGGGGGCACAGATACGCAGTATTTT; CDR3aa: CATIGGGTDTQYF
abundance: many; d_gene: NA; v_gene: TRBV12-3/TRBV12-4; j_gene: TRBJ1-1; CDR3nt: TGTGCCAGCAGTTTCCTCCCCGGACATCCAGCTTTCTTT; CDR3aa: CASSFLPGHPAFF
abundance: many; d_gene: NA; v_gene: TRBV7-9; j_gene: TRBJ2-1; CDR3nt: TGTGCCAGCAGCTTAGCGGGGCCTGCCTACAATGAGCAGTTCTTC; CDR3aa: CASSLAGPAYNEQFF
abundance: NA; d_gene: NA; v_gene: TRBV7-9; j_gene: TRBJ2-2; CDR3nt: TGTGCCAGCAGCTTCTCAGGGCAGACCGGGGAGCTGTTTTTT; CDR3aa: CASSFSGQTGELFF
abundance: many; d_gene: NA; v_gene: TRBV18; j_gene: TRBJ2-7; CDR3nt: TGTGCCAGCTCACCACCCCTAGAGGGAGGCAATTATTACGAGCAGTACTTC; CDR3aa: CASSPPLEGGNYYEQYF
abundance: few; d_gene: NA; v_gene: TRBV7-9; j_gene: TRBJ1-1; CDR3nt: TGTGCCAGCAGCTTAGGCCGGGGCTTCAACACTGAAGCTTTCTTT; CDR3aa: CASSLGRGFNTEAFF
abundance: NA; d_gene: NA; v_gene: TRBV12-5; j_gene: TRBJ2-1; CDR3nt: TGTGCTACTGGTTTCGGGCCAAATGAGCAGTTCTTC; CDR3aa: CATGFGPNEQFF
abundance: few; d_gene: NA; v_gene: TRBV12-3/TRBV12-4; j_gene: TRBJ2-6; CDR3nt: TGTGCCAGCAGCCCCCCGCCTACTGGGGCCAACGTCCTGACTTTC; CDR3aa: CASSPPPTGANVLTF
abundance: many; d_gene: NA; v_gene: TRBV24-1; j_gene: TRBJ2-1; CDR3nt: TGTGCCACCAGTGATGGGGACGGCGGGAACAATGAGCAGTTCTTC; CDR3aa: CATSDGDGGNNEQFF
abundance: many; d_gene: NA; v_gene: TRBV29-1; j_gene: TRBJ1-2; CDR3nt: TGCAGCGTTGAAGAGGGGGGGATCGACTATGGCTACACCTTC; CDR3aa: CSVEEGGIDYGYTF
abundance: many; d_gene: TRBD2; v_gene: TRBV5-5; j_gene: TRBJ2-1; CDR3nt: TGTGCCAGCAGCTTGGGGACTAGCCGGACCTACAATGAGCAGTTCTTC; CDR3aa: CASSLGTSRTYNEQFF
abundance: NA; d_gene: TRBD2; v_gene: TRBV20-1; j_gene: TRBJ2-1; CDR3nt: TGCAGTGCTAGAGATGGGACTAGCGGGAGGGCCGATGAGCAGTTCTTC; CDR3aa: CSARDGTSGRADEQFF
abundance: many; d_gene: NA; v_gene: TRBV5-1; j_gene: TRBJ1-2; CDR3nt: TGCGCCAGCAGCTCACCAGGGACCCGTTATGGCTACACCTTC; CDR3aa: CASSSPGTRYGYTF
abundance: many; d_gene: TRBD1; v_gene: TRBV12-3/TRBV12-4; j_gene: TRBJ1-1; CDR3nt: TGTGCCAGCAGTCAAGCGGACAGGGCAGCGAACACTGAAGCTTTCTTT; CDR3aa: CASSQADRAANTEAFF
abundance: few; d_gene: NA; v_gene: TRBV27; j_gene: TRBJ1-6; CDR3nt: TGTGCCAGCGCCTTCCGGGAGGCTAATTCACCCCTCCACTTT; CDR3aa: CASAFREANSPLHF
abundance: NA; d_gene: TRBD1; v_gene: TRBV5-5; j_gene: TRBJ2-1; CDR3nt: TGTGCCAGCAGCAACTACCGGGACAGGGGAAAGAATGAGCAGTTCTTC; CDR3aa: CASSNYRDRGKNEQFF
abundance: few; d_gene: TRBD1; v_gene: TRBV12-5; j_gene: TRBJ2-7; CDR3nt: TGTGCTAGTGGTTTGGCCGGACAGGTCTCCTACGAGCAGTACTTC; CDR3aa: CASGLAGQVSYEQYF
abundance: many; d_gene: NA; v_gene: TRBV9; j_gene: TRBJ2-1; CDR3nt: TGTGCCAGCAGCCCCAAGGTGATGGGGCTAGGTTTTTACAATGAGCAGTTCTTC; CDR3aa: CASSPKVMGLGFYNEQFF
abundance: many; d_gene: NA; v_gene: TRBV27; j_gene: TRBJ1-6; CDR3nt: TGTGCCAGCAGTCTTCGCGGGATCGGGTCACCCCTCCACTTT; CDR3aa: CASSLRGIGSPLHF
abundance: NA; d_gene: NA; v_gene: TRBV27; j_gene: TRBJ2-7; CDR3nt: TGTGCCAGCGGGGCCTTTGGAGAGCAGTACTTC; CDR3aa: CASGAFGEQYF
abundance: many; d_gene: NA; v_gene: TRBV29-1; j_gene: TRBJ2-3; CDR3nt: TGCAGCGTTGACACTATCCAGCCGGGCACGCAGTATTTT; CDR3aa: CSVDTIQPGTQYF
abundance: NA; d_gene: TRBD2; v_gene: TRBV7-8; j_gene: TRBJ2-7; CDR3nt: TGTGCCAGCAGCCCCCAGGGAGGGCAAATCTACGAGCAGTACTTC; CDR3aa: CASSPQGGQIYEQYF
abundance: many; d_gene: NA; v_gene: TRBV20-1; j_gene: TRBJ2-1; CDR3nt: TGCAGTGCCCCTCGGGAGCATCGGGAGCAGTTCTTC; CDR3aa: CSAPREHREQFF
abundance: NA; d_gene: TRBD2; v_gene: TRBV2; j_gene: TRBJ2-1; CDR3nt: TGTGCCAGCAGTGACCCTAGCGGGCAGAACAATGAGCAGTTCTTC; CDR3aa: CASSDPSGQNNEQFF
abundance: many; d_gene: TRBD1; v_gene: TRBV12-3/TRBV12-4; j_gene: TRBJ1-5; CDR3nt: TGTGCCAGCAGCCCAGGGGGGGCTGGTAATCAGCCCCAGCATTTT; CDR3aa: CASSPGGAGNQPQHF
abundance: many; d_gene: NA; v_gene: TRBV27; j_gene: TRBJ2-7; CDR3nt: TGTGCCAGCAGTCCAATCGGGCTAAGGGCCGAGCAGTACTTC; CDR3aa: CASSPIGLRAEQYF
abundance: many; d_gene: TRBD2; v_gene: TRBV20-1; j_gene: TRBJ2-1; CDR3nt: TGCAGTGCTCCCCCAACCGGGACTAGCGGTTACTTTTGGGATGAGCAGTTCTTC; CDR3aa: CSAPPTGTSGYFWDEQFF
abundance: many; d_gene: NA; v_gene: TRBV4-2; j_gene: TRBJ2-2; CDR3nt: TGTGCCAGCAGCCAAGAAGAATGGCAGGGGAAATTCGGGGAGCTGTTTTTT; CDR3aa: CASSQEEWQGKFGELFF
abundance: NA; d_gene: TRBD2; v_gene: TRBV13; j_gene: TRBJ2-1; CDR3nt: TGTGCCAGCAGCTTCCGGGGGAGCGGGAGTGGCGATGAGCAGTTCTTC; CDR3aa: CASSFRGSGSGDEQFF
abundance: NA; d_gene: NA; v_gene: TRBV15; j_gene: TRBJ1-4; CDR3nt: TGTGCCACCAGCATCCGGGGGATCACGACTAATGAAAAACTGTTTTTT; CDR3aa: CATSIRGITTNEKLFF
abundance: many; d_gene: TRBD1; v_gene: TRBV27; j_gene: TRBJ2-3; CDR3nt: TGTGCCAGCAGTTTCCAGGACAGGGGTACAGATACGCAGTATTTT; CDR3aa: CASSFQDRGTDTQYF
abundance: many; d_gene: NA; v_gene: TRBV7-6; j_gene: TRBJ2-3; CDR3nt: TGTGCCAGCAGCAACAGGGTTGGGACCGATACGCAGTATTTT; CDR3aa: CASSNRVGTDTQYF
abundance: NA; d_gene: TRBD1; v_gene: TRBV12-3/TRBV12-4; j_gene: TRBJ1-2; CDR3nt: TGTGCCAGCAGTTCCCCACAGGGGAATAGTGGTGGCTACACCTTC; CDR3aa: CASSSPQGNSGGYTF
abundance: few; d_gene: TRBD1; v_gene: TRBV27; j_gene: TRBJ2-4; CDR3nt: TGTGCCAGCAGTAACAGGGGGAGTAGTGGCAAAAACATTCAGTACTTC; CDR3aa: CASSNRGSSGKNIQYF
abundance: few; d_gene: NA; v_gene: TRBV27; j_gene: TRBJ2-4; CDR3nt: TGTGCCAGCAGTGAATCTAGTGCGGGTTGGGACATTCAGTACTTC; CDR3aa: CASSESSAGWDIQYF
abundance: once; d_gene: TRBD1; v_gene: TRBV7-8; j_gene: TRBJ1-2; CDR3nt: TGTGCCAGCAGCCCCCCGGGACAGTCAAACTATGGCTACACCTTC; CDR3aa: CASSPPGQSNYGYTF
abundance: NA; d_gene: NA; v_gene: TRBV9; j_gene: TRBJ2-6; CDR3nt: TGTGCCAGCAGCGCGGGGGGGGCCAACGTCCTGACTTTC; CDR3aa: CASSAGGANVLTF
abundance: NA; d_gene: NA; v_gene: TRBV6-4; j_gene: TRBJ2-3; CDR3nt: TGTGCCAGCAGTGACTCAGCCAACCCAGATACGCAGTATTTT; CDR3aa: CASSDSANPDTQYF
abundance: few; d_gene: NA; v_gene: TRBV27; j_gene: TRBJ2-7; CDR3nt: TGTGCCAGCACCTCCCTCGGGGGCGCCGGAAGATTCTCCTACGAGCAGTACTTC; CDR3aa: CASTSLGGAGRFSYEQYF
abundance: NA; d_gene: NA; v_gene: TRBV12-3/TRBV12-4; j_gene: TRBJ2-3; CDR3nt: TGTGCCAGCAGTTTGAGGGGGAGGGATATAGATACGCAGTATTTT; CDR3aa: CASSLRGRDIDTQYF
abundance: NA; d_gene: NA; v_gene: TRBV2; j_gene: TRBJ2-5; CDR3nt: TGTGCCAGCAGTGAATTCAGGGGAGAGACCCAGTACTTC; CDR3aa: CASSEFRGETQYF
abundance: few; d_gene: NA; v_gene: TRBV6-5; j_gene: TRBJ2-2; CDR3nt: TGTGCCAGCAGTTACTCGGGGGAAGAGCTGTTTTTT; CDR3aa: CASSYSGEELFF
abundance: NA; d_gene: TRBD1; v_gene: TRBV28; j_gene: TRBJ2-7; CDR3nt: TGTGCCAGCAGTTCCCCCTGGACAGGTCTCTACGAGCAGTACTTC; CDR3aa: CASSSPWTGLYEQYF
abundance: few; d_gene: NA; v_gene: TRBV28; j_gene: TRBJ2-3; CDR3nt: TGTGCCAGCAGTTTCCAAATACCAGGGGACACAGATACGCAGTATTTT; CDR3aa: CASSFQIPGDTDTQYF
abundance: few; d_gene: TRBD2; v_gene: TRBV7-9; j_gene: TRBJ2-1; CDR3nt: TGTGCCAGCAGCTTAAGGGTTGGGCTAGCGGGAGGCGATGAGCAGTTCTTC; CDR3aa: CASSLRVGLAGGDEQFF
abundance: many; d_gene: TRBD2; v_gene: TRBV29-1; j_gene: TRBJ2-7; CDR3nt: TGCAGCGTTCCAGGACTAGCGGGAGCCCACGAGCAGTACTTC; CDR3aa: CSVPGLAGAHEQYF
abundance: many; d_gene: TRBD2; v_gene: TRBV7-8; j_gene: TRBJ2-2; CDR3nt: TGTGCCAGCAGCTTAGAGTTAGCGGGGGGGCCGATCACCGGGGAGCTGTTTTTT; CDR3aa: CASSLELAGGPITGELFF
abundance: few; d_gene: NA; v_gene: TRBV28; j_gene: TRBJ2-1; CDR3nt: TGTGCCAGCAGTTTCGGGGTCTCCTACAATGAGCAGTTCTTC; CDR3aa: CASSFGVSYNEQFF
abundance: NA; d_gene: NA; v_gene: TRBV20-1; j_gene: TRBJ2-3; CDR3nt: TGCAGTGCTAGTGGCGGACCCAGGGCAGATACGCAGTATTTT; CDR3aa: CSASGGPRADTQYF
abundance: few; d_gene: TRBD1; v_gene: TRBV28; j_gene: TRBJ1-2; CDR3nt: TGTGCCAGCAGTAAAGGACAGGGGGATGGCTACACCTTC; CDR3aa: CASSKGQGDGYTF
abundance: many; d_gene: NA; v_gene: TRBV20-1; j_gene: TRBJ2-1; CDR3nt: TGCAGTGCGGAACAGGTCAAAACTGGGGCTAGCAATGAGCAGTTCTTC; CDR3aa: CSAEQVKTGASNEQFF
abundance: many; d_gene: NA; v_gene: TRBV9; j_gene: TRBJ1-4; CDR3nt: TGTGCCAGCAGCGTCGGGGATAGTCTTAATGAAAAACTGTTTTTT; CDR3aa: CASSVGDSLNEKLFF
abundance: NA; d_gene: NA; v_gene: TRBV28; j_gene: TRBJ2-2; CDR3nt: TGTGCCAGCAGTTTCTACGAGTACGTCACCGGGGAGCTGTTTTTT; CDR3aa: CASSFYEYVTGELFF
abundance: NA; d_gene: NA; v_gene: TRBV7-9; j_gene: TRBJ1-2; CDR3nt: TGTGCCAGCAGCTCCCCAGGGGAGACCTATGGCTACACCTTC; CDR3aa: CASSSPGETYGYTF
abundance: many; d_gene: NA; v_gene: TRBV29-1; j_gene: TRBJ1-2; CDR3nt: TGCAGCGTTGGTGTCAGCCATCAGGGTTATGGCTACACCTTC; CDR3aa: CSVGVSHQGYGYTF
abundance: many; d_gene: NA; v_gene: TRBV20-1; j_gene: TRBJ2-4; CDR3nt: TGCAGTGGCATTCAAGACAAAAACATTCAGTACTTC; CDR3aa: CSGIQDKNIQYF